Below, 16 T cell receptor beta chains from the same sample are listed, as sequenced in a study of neoadjuvant nivolumab and ipilimumab in lung cancer (dated by TCRdb to about 2020). The time point label of this sample denotes: pretherapy, before neoadjuvant immune checkpoint inhibitors. Receptors were amplified or captured by the immunoSEQ multiplex PCR assay. TCRdb obtained this table from immuneACCESS and retained in-frame rearrangements with V and J assigned. These tables miss some clones; where compared with another copy, unresolved V genes account for less than half of the shortfall, and the remainder is unexplained. This sample gives 39,000 or so clones in total; 89% of them show up just once. The leading ten clones occupy approximately 3.6% of the sample. The starting material was peripheral blood, obtained before neoadjuvant nivolumab, alone or with ipilimumab. The receptor set was obtained from an adult with non-small cell lung cancer.

The CDR3 DNA is TGTGCCAGCAGTAGTGGGACAGGGGGGGAGACCCAGTACTTC. It codes for CASSSGTGGETQYF. V gene TRBV6-1 combines with J gene TRBJ2-5; TRBD1 agrees at 11 bases. Germline CDR1 is MNHNS and CDR2 is SASEGT. The CDR3 loop spans 14 amino acids. V shed 5 bases, J shed 5 bases, and the junction held 4 bases outside the gene matches.

The V and J genes are TRBV18 and TRBJ2-1; perhaps D is TRBD1 or TRBD2 (5 bases each). The ends were cut back, 0 bases at V and 1 base at J, with 13 bases in the middle. This CDR3 is 17 amino acids long. Germline-derived CDR1 and CDR2 are KGHSH and LQKENI. CDR3 sequence: CASSPPWDGLSYNEQFF. The CDR3 DNA reads as TGTGCCAGCTCACCACCCTGGGACGGGCTGTCCTACAATGAGCAGTTCTTC.

The gene calls are TRBV19 and TRBJ2-7, with unresolved D. This CDR3 has 15 amino acids. Germline CDR1 and CDR2: LNHDA and SQIVND (reference sequence). V dropped 4 bases and J dropped 2 bases, with 15 bases sitting between them. The CDR3: CASSNTPERAYEQYF. CDR3 in DNA: TGTGCCAGTAGTAACACCCCGGAACGGGCCTACGAGCAGTACTTC.

This clone has only one observation. This sequence joins TRBV7-9 and TRBJ2-7; a weak D match, TRBD2 (8 bases). Per the germline V gene, CDR1 is SEHNR and CDR2 is FQNEAQ (reference sequence). The CDR3 is 14 residues long. V was shortened by 5 bases and J by 5 bases, with 16 bases between the two germline ends. CDR3 DNA: TGTGCCAGCAGCCCCGGGAGGGGGCGCCACGAGCAGTACTTC. Translated, it gives CASSPGRGRHEQYF.

This rearrangement joins TRBV7-9 to TRBJ2-2; D is unclear. The CDR3 contains 13 residues. V lost 4 bases, J lost 6 bases, and 9 bases lay in between. Germline V gives CDR1 SEHNR, CDR2 FQNEAQ (reference sequence). CDR3 sequence (DNA): TGTGCCAGCAGCTCTGTAGCCTCCGGGGAGCTGTTTTTT. This translates into CASSSVASGELFF.

This clone occurred a few times. V and J are TRBV29-1 and TRBJ2-5; 7 bases line up with TRBD1. The V gene end was trimmed by 7 bases and the J gene end by 5 bases; junction bases not matched to a gene: 13. CDR3 length: 14 residues. CDR1 and CDR2 (germline): SQVTM, ANQGSEA. The CDR3 nucleotides are TGCAGCGCCCGAGCGACAGGGTTCGGGGAGACCCAGTACTTC. Amino acid sequence: CSARATGFGETQYF.

CDR3 sequence: CASSPTSGRTDTQYF. The DNA of the CDR3 is TGTGCCAGCTCACCGACTAGCGGGAGAACAGATACGCAGTATTTT. The chain joins TRBV18 to TRBJ2-3, with 12 bases identical to TRBD2. The germline V gene encodes CDR1 KGHSH and CDR2 LQKENI. This CDR3 spans 15 amino acids. V gave up 3 bases and J gave up 3 bases; unmatched junction bases: 1. The full variable domain, its missing parts supplied by reference TRBV18 and TRBJ2-3, is NAGVMQNPRHLVRRRGQEARLRCSPMKGHSHVYWYRQLPEEGLKFMVYLQKENIIDESGMPKERFSAEFPKEGPSILRIQQVVRGDSAAYFCASSPTSGRTDTQYFGPGTRLTVL.

The rearrangement links TRBV11-2 to TRBJ2-3; the D gene could be TRBD1 or TRBD2 (7 bases each). The germline V and J ends were trimmed by 1 base and 3 bases, with 11 bases remaining between them. The CDR3 has 15 residues. Germline-derived CDR1 and CDR2 are SGHAT and FQNNGV. CDR3 residues: CASSLGQGGTDTQYF. Written as DNA, the CDR3 is TGTGCCAGCAGCTTAGGACAGGGAGGGACAGATACGCAGTATTTT.

This clone occurred once. V gene TRBV5-4 combines with J gene TRBJ2-7, with 8 bases that match TRBD1. Trimming cost V 0 bases and J 5 bases; bases outside gene matches: 4. Germline values: CDR1 SGHNT, CDR2 YYREEE (reference sequence). This CDR3 region has 14 residues. Here the CDR3 DNA reads TGTGCCAGCAGCTTGGGGGGACAGGTCCACGAGCAGTACTTC. It specifies CASSLGGQVHEQYF.

The chain has TRBV7-2 and TRBJ2-7; TRBD1 might be the D (6 bases). Germline CDR1 SGHTA, CDR2 FQGNSA. V lost 0 bases and J 5 bases, leaving 17 bases between the germline ends. This CDR3 comprises 16 residues. In nucleotides, the CDR3 is TGTGCCAGCAGCTTAGCTGTGGGACACCCCCCGGACGAGCAGTACTTC. This encodes CASSLAVGHPPDEQYF.

This clone was counted once. V usage is TRBV4-1 and J usage is TRBJ2-7, with unresolved D. Trimming cost V 0 bases and J 0 bases, with 9 bases left between them. CDR1 is MGHRA, CDR2 YSYEKL, per germline. This CDR3 is 15 amino acids long. The DNA of the CDR3 is TGCGCCAGCAGCCAAGATTACTTAAGCTCCTACGAGCAGTACTTC. Protein: CASSQDYLSSYEQYF.

The chain combines TRBV11-2 with TRBJ2-7, with 14 bases fitting TRBD2. V lost 3 bases to trimming and J lost 2 bases; unmatched junction nucleotides: 12. CDR1 is SGHAT, CDR2 FQNNGV, per germline. CDR3 length: 19 residues. DNA for the CDR3: TGTGCCAGCAGCTTGGACAGCTCGGGACTAGCGGGGGTAACCTACGAGCAGTACTTC. Its protein product is CASSLDSSGLAGVTYEQYF.

The sample holds a few counts of this clone. V and J are TRBV7-9 and TRBJ2-7; no clear D gene. CDR3 size: 13 residues. V shed 5 bases and J shed 7 bases, with 15 bases lying between them. Germline values: CDR1 SEHNR, CDR2 FQNEAQ (reference sequence). The CDR3, as DNA: TGTGCCAGCAGCCTCAGGCCGGGTCTGGAGCAGTACTTC. Translated, it gives CASSLRPGLEQYF. Based on the CDR3 plus reference TRBV7-9 and TRBJ2-7, the full variable domain is DTGVSQNPRHKITKRGQNVTFRCDPISEHNRLYWYRQTLGQGPEFLTYFQNEAQLEKSRLLSDRFSAERPKGSFSTLEIQRTEQGDSAMYLCASSLRPGLEQYFGPGTRLTVT.

The V and J genes are TRBV7-9 and TRBJ2-1, with TRBD2 identical over 8 bases. This CDR3 spans 17 amino acids. V dropped 3 bases and J dropped 2; count of bases not matched to a gene: 9. Germline V gene lookup returns CDR1 SEHNR and CDR2 FQNEAQ (reference sequence). CDR3 residues: CASSFPLAGTTYNEQFF. As DNA, the CDR3 is TGTGCCAGCAGCTTTCCGTTAGCGGGAACAACCTACAATGAGCAGTTCTTC. The whole variable domain, filled in from reference TRBV7-9 and TRBJ2-1, reads DTGVSQNPRHKITKRGQNVTFRCDPISEHNRLYWYRQTLGQGPEFLTYFQNEAQLEKSRLLSDRFSAERPKGSFSTLEIQRTEQGDSAMYLCASSFPLAGTTYNEQFFGPGTRLTVL.

The J gene is TRBJ2-1, the V gene TRBV7-7; D possibly corresponds to TRBD1 (6 bases). Trimming took 5 bases from V and 2 from J, leaving 19 bases between them. The CDR3 consists of 17 residues. The germline gives CDR1 SSHAT, CDR2 FNYEAQ (reference sequence). CDR3: CASSRFEQGGAYNEQFF. The CDR3, as DNA: TGTGCCAGCAGCCGCTTTGAACAGGGTGGAGCCTACAATGAGCAGTTCTTC.

This rearrangement joins TRBV9 to TRBJ1-2, with 8 nucleotides matching TRBD1. Germline V gene lookup returns CDR1 SGDLS and CDR2 YYNGEE. The ends lost 3 bases at V and 3 bases at J; junction bases unmatched: 1. The CDR3 totals 13 residues. In nucleotides, the CDR3 is TGTGCCAGCAGCGGGACAGGGCACTATGGCTACACCTTC. Translated, it gives CASSGTGHYGYTF.